This T cell receptor (beta chain) was recovered during a study of blood T cell repertoires in COVID-19. As for the study in general: Specimens from acute and convalescent COVID-19 originated in the United States, Italy and Spain. The cDNA or gDNA used as material had been derived from T cells, B-cell-depleted T cells, or PBMCs.

Source study methods: Nucleated cell number was recorded as an estimate derived from reference gene primer amplification. Sequencing used immunoSEQ multiplex PCR; TCRdb keeps in-frame clones, though not all of them. The V and J calls and clone size come from that table; D and trimming were worked out from the DNA. The data show 150,000 to 200,000 clones, with roughly four fifths seen just once and 11% held by the top ten. Germline V lookup: CDR1 SGHVS, CDR2 FNYEAQ. The CDR3 has 15 residues. V gave up 2 bases and J gave up 4 bases, with 14 bases separating them. The sample was peripheral blood. The receptor comes from a man aged 70-80 years with active or convalescent COVID-19. The rearrangement uses TRBV7-6 and TRBJ1-2; D is possibly TRBD1 (6 bases). The CDR3 here is CASSLFPGEGYGYTF. CDR3 DNA: TGTGCCAGCAGCTTATTCCCAGGGGAGGGCTATGGCTACACCTTC.